These T cell receptor beta chains were read from a single sample in a study of T cell responses to AZD1222 COVID-19 vaccine. Some clones are missing from TCRdb's copy, which holds only in-frame ones; the method was immunoSEQ multiplex PCR. This table holds about 160,000 clones, just over 90% found once. This sample comprised peripheral blood, obtained on day 0 of MenACWY control vaccination. The receptors here all came from an adult in good health. Both conserved end residues are part of each CDR3. A D gene is named only where the DNA matches it firmly. Size values are once, few and many counts, or a class for expanded clones, and some rows have none.

CDR3 DNA: TGTGCCAGCAGACCTACAGGGGGTGAAAAACTGTTTTTT
CDR3 protein: CASRPTGGEKLFF
D gene: TRBD1
clone size: NA
J gene: TRBJ1-4
V gene: TRBV6-5

CDR3 DNA: TGTGCCAGCAGCCCGCTAGCGACCCGCCTGGGGGCCCGAGAGACCCAGTACTTC
CDR3 protein: CASSPLATRLGARETQYF
D gene: NA
clone size: once
J gene: TRBJ2-5
V gene: TRBV7-8

CDR3 DNA: TGTGCTAGTGGTCCGGGACAGAACCCAATTTCGGTTGGCGGCTCTGGAAACACCATATATTTT
CDR3 protein: CASGPGQNPISVGGSGNTIYF
D gene: TRBD1
clone size: few
J gene: TRBJ1-3
V gene: TRBV12-5

CDR3 DNA: TGTGCCAGCAGCAGACGGACTAGCGCGAAAGAGACCCAGTACTTC
CDR3 protein: CASSRRTSAKETQYF
D gene: TRBD2
clone size: once
J gene: TRBJ2-5
V gene: TRBV3-1/TRBV3-2

CDR3 DNA: TGTGCCAGCAGCCAAGCGGGAGGCTGGAATGAGCAGTTCTTC
CDR3 protein: CASSQAGGWNEQFF
D gene: TRBD2
clone size: once
J gene: TRBJ2-1
V gene: TRBV3-1/TRBV3-2

CDR3 DNA: TGTGCCAGCAGTTTCGGGGTACAGCCCCAGCATTTT
CDR3 protein: CASSFGVQPQHF
D gene: NA
clone size: NA
J gene: TRBJ1-5
V gene: TRBV28

CDR3 DNA: TGTGCCAGCAGCGACCCGGGACAGGGCTTGAAGCAGTATTTT
CDR3 protein: CASSDPGQGLKQYF
D gene: TRBD1
clone size: NA
J gene: TRBJ2-3
V gene: TRBV11-3

CDR3 DNA: TGTGCCAGCAGCCCACTGCTCCGGACCGCCCTGAACTATGGCTACACCTTC
CDR3 protein: CASSPLLRTALNYGYTF
D gene: NA
clone size: once
J gene: TRBJ1-2
V gene: TRBV28

CDR3 DNA: TGTGCCAGCAGTTTGGGGGGACAGGGGGACGAAAAACTGTTTTTT
CDR3 protein: CASSLGGQGDEKLFF
D gene: TRBD1
clone size: NA
J gene: TRBJ1-4
V gene: TRBV28

CDR3 DNA: TGTGCCAGCAGCTTGATGGGTTTAGGCTACACTGAAGCTTTCTTT
CDR3 protein: CASSLMGLGYTEAFF
D gene: NA
clone size: NA
J gene: TRBJ1-1
V gene: TRBV5-8

CDR3 DNA: TGTGCCAGCAGAGGACAGACTGTGAACACTGAAGCTTTCTTT
CDR3 protein: CASRGQTVNTEAFF
D gene: NA
clone size: NA
J gene: TRBJ1-1
V gene: TRBV6-5

CDR3 DNA: TGTGCCAGCCCTCCCAATCTCGAGCTGAACACTGAAGCTTTCTTT
CDR3 protein: CASPPNLELNTEAFF
D gene: NA
clone size: once
J gene: TRBJ1-1
V gene: TRBV28

CDR3 DNA: TGTGCGTTGGGCAGGCAGAACACTGAAGCTTTCTTT
CDR3 protein: CALGRQNTEAFF
D gene: NA
clone size: once
J gene: TRBJ1-1
V gene: TRBV30

CDR3 DNA: TGTGCCAGCACTTCTGGGGATTCACCCCTCCACTTT
CDR3 protein: CASTSGDSPLHF
D gene: NA
clone size: NA
J gene: TRBJ1-6
V gene: TRBV6-5

CDR3 DNA: TGTGCCTGGAGATGGACGAACACTGAAGCTTTCTTT
CDR3 protein: CAWRWTNTEAFF
D gene: NA
clone size: NA
J gene: TRBJ1-1
V gene: TRBV30